The 5 T cell receptor beta chains in this list originate from one sample, sequenced in a study of blood T cell repertoires in COVID-19. Sequenced by immunoSEQ multiplex PCR; TCRdb stores in-frame clones only, minus some. This sample has about 190,000 clones, with 70% to 80% found just once. The specimen sequenced was peripheral blood. Receptors originate from a woman in her 50s with acute or convalescent COVID-19.

The gene calls are TRBV5-5 and TRBJ2-7; TRBD1 matches at 9 bases. V lost 5 bases and J lost 2; bases outside the gene matches: 8. Germline CDR1 SGHKS, CDR2 YYEKEE (reference sequence). CDR3 size: 15 residues. CDR3 loop: CASSPGQGRAYEQYF. The CDR3 DNA reads as TGTGCCAGCAGTCCCGGACAGGGGAGAGCCTACGAGCAGTACTTC.

The V call is TRBV25-1, the J call TRBJ2-3; 9 nucleotides agree with TRBD2. The junction had 2 bases not matched to a gene; V was cut back by 3 bases and J by 1 base. This CDR3 comprises 15 residues. Germline V gives CDR1 MGHDK, CDR2 SYGVNS. CDR3 nucleotides: TGTGCCAGCAGTGATTGGACTAGCGGCACAGATACGCAGTATTTT. This sequence encodes CASSDWTSGTDTQYF.

For the CDR3, the DNA is TGTGCCAGCAGTTTCACTAACTATGGCTACACCTTC. Translation gives CASSFTNYGYTF. J is TRBJ1-2 and V is TRBV28; no definite D call. Germline CDR1 is MDHEN and CDR2 is SYDVKM. V was trimmed by 3 bases and J by 0 bases, leaving 2 bases between them. This CDR3 is 12 amino acids long.

This chain connects TRBV6-5 to TRBJ2-2; 7 nucleotides agree with TRBD1. This CDR3 spans 15 amino acids. CDR1 MNHEY and CDR2 SVGAGI come from the germline V gene. V lost 11 bases to trimming and J lost 2 bases; unmatched junction nucleotides: 11. The CDR3 spells CAPGQHRSNTGELFF. In DNA, the CDR3 is TGTGCCCCGGGACAGCATCGTTCTAACACCGGGGAGCTGTTTTTT.

The rearrangement joins TRBV18 to TRBJ1-6; TRBD1 matches at 7 bases. From germline, CDR1 is KGHSH and CDR2 LQKENI. Unmatched junction bases numbered 5, after V lost 3 bases and J lost 9 bases. This CDR3 has 14 residues. Here the CDR3 DNA reads TGTGCCAGCTCACCGGGACAGCTCCTTTCACCCCTCCACTTT. It encodes CASSPGQLLSPLHF. Full variable domain (outside the CDR3, taken from reference TRBV18 and TRBJ1-6): NAGVMQNPRHLVRRRGQEARLRCSPMKGHSHVYWYRQLPEEGLKFMVYLQKENIIDESGMPKERFSAEFPKEGPSILRIQQVVRGDSAAYFCASSPGQLLSPLHFGNGTRLTVT.